Each of the 15 T cell receptor beta chains below was sequenced from the same sample in a study of Graves' ophthalmopathy and Graves' hyperthyroidism. RNA served as the template for amplifying TCR beta CDR3 regions. First-round RT-PCR used HTBI primers; second-round multiplex PCR followed. MiXCR, run by TCRdb on the multiplex PCR reads, gives a single entry per CDR3 protein. The table includes 500,000 to 700,000 distinct CDR3 sequences, approximately 21% detected once. The sequenced material came from peripheral blood. These TCRs come from a woman aged 18-29 years with stable Graves' hyperthyroidism. Some clones in this sample may be carry-over from other donors' samples.

The rearrangement links TRBV12-3 or TRBV12-4 to TRBJ2-7; 7 positions match TRBD1. The CDR3 covers 16 residues. The V gene end was trimmed by 5 bases and the J gene end by 3 bases; junction bases not matched to a gene: 13. The DNA for the CDR3 is TGTGCCAGCAGTCCCACAGGGGACCCAAAAGGCTACGAGCAGTACTTC. The encoded protein is CASSPTGDPKGYEQYF.

This clonotype was seen only a few times. One junction end disagrees with the germline gene, perhaps due to a read error. J is TRBJ2-5 and V is TRBV5-1, with 9 bases that match TRBD2. Germline V gene data show CDR1 as SGHRS and CDR2 as YFSETQ. The CDR3 is 15 residues long. The CDR3 reads CASSLGASGEETQCF. The CDR3 DNA follows: TGCGCCAGCAGCTTGGGGGCTAGCGGGGAAGAGACCCAGTGCTTC. The entire variable domain, with the rest obtained from reference TRBV5-1 and TRBJ2-5, is as follows: KAGVTQTPRYLIKTRGQQVTLSCSPISGHRSVSWYQQTPGQGLQFLFEYFSETQRNKGNFPGRFSGRQFSNSRSEMNVSTLELGDSALYLCASSLGASGEETQCFGPGTRLLVL.

This clonotype was counted many times. The chain links TRBV28 to TRBJ1-1; 7 bases are a match to TRBD1. The length of the CDR3 is 14 residues. Germline CDR1 and CDR2: MDHEN and SYDVKM. V shed 5 bases and J 4 bases; nucleotides not matched to a gene: 7. CDR3 region: CASSTTGVVTEAFF. In DNA, the CDR3 is TGTGCCAGCAGTACCACAGGGGTCGTCACTGAAGCTTTCTTT. The complete variable domain, with remaining parts taken from reference TRBV28 and TRBJ1-1, reads DVKVTQSSRYLVKRTGEKVFLECVQDMDHENMFWYRQDPGLGLRLIYFSYDVKMKEKGDIPEGYSVSREKKERFSLILESASTNQTSMYLCASSTTGVVTEAFFGQGTRLTVV.

This chain links TRBV5-1 with TRBJ1-1; a possible D gene is TRBD1 (6 bases). V gave up 4 bases and J gave up 4 bases, with 17 bases separating them. The CDR3 consists of 15 residues. Looked up from germline, CDR1 is SGHRS and CDR2 is YFSETQ. CDR3 residues: CASSQRTAPGTEAFF. CDR3 DNA: TGCGCCAGCAGCCAAAGGACAGCTCCGGGCACTGAAGCTTTCTTT.

This clonotype has at least ten counts. The chain recombines TRBV27 with TRBJ1-5; D gene uncertain. V lost 5 bases and J 3 bases, leaving 11 bases between the germline ends. Germline V gene data show CDR1 as MNHEY and CDR2 as SMNVEV (reference sequence). CDR3 size: 14 residues. CDR3 region: CASSPSPTNQPQHF. CDR3 sequence (DNA): TGTGCCAGCAGTCCCTCCCCTACCAATCAGCCCCAGCATTTT.

Only a few counts were recorded for this clonotype. This chain links TRBV5-1 with TRBJ1-6, with a tentative D call TRBD1 (6 bases). Germline values: CDR1 SGHRS, CDR2 YFSETQ. The CDR3 totals 15 residues. V lost 2 bases and J 8 bases, leaving 14 bases between the germline ends. The CDR3 bases are TGCGCCAGCAGCTTACAGGGATTCGTTGATTCACCCCTCCACTTT. Encoded protein: CASSLQGFVDSPLHF.

This clonotype occurred a few times. The chain couples TRBV6-2 or TRBV6-3 to TRBJ1-5; 8 bases map to TRBD1. Losses at the gene ends were 2 bases for V and 6 bases for J; bases not matched to a gene: 15. Germline V gene data show CDR1 as MNHEY and CDR2 as SVGEGT. CDR3 length: 18 amino acids. CDR3 sequence: CASSYAWNSGGLGQPQHF. CDR3 nucleotides: TGTGCCAGCAGTTACGCTTGGAACTCAGGGGGCCTAGGTCAGCCCCAGCATTTT.

This clonotype appeared many times. This chain links TRBV12-3 or TRBV12-4 with TRBJ2-7; 8 bases are shared with TRBD1. With 3 bases clipped from V and 2 bases from J, the junction kept 3 bases outside the gene matches. This CDR3 spans 14 amino acids. The CDR3 nucleotides are TGTGCCAGCAGTTTTACACAGGGGGCCTACGAGCAGTACTTC. Its translation: CASSFTQGAYEQYF.

V gene TRBV6-1 combines with J gene TRBJ2-7; 8 bases map to TRBD2. The trim removed 2 bases at V and 3 bases at J, leaving 3 bases unmatched. This CDR3 has 14 residues. CDR1 is MNHNS and CDR2 is SASEGT in the germline V gene. The CDR3 nucleotides are TGTGCCAGCAGTGAAAGGGCGGGAGGCTACGAGCAGTACTTC. This encodes CASSERAGGYEQYF.

This chain links TRBV12-3 or TRBV12-4 with TRBJ1-2; a weak D match, TRBD1 (5 bases). Trimming pared 6 bases from V and 8 bases from J, leaving 19 bases between. The CDR3 length is 14 residues. CDR3 bases: TGTGCCAGCAGGAATGTGTTCGGGGCGAGGGGCTACACCTTC. Amino acid sequence: CASRNVFGARGYTF.

This clonotype has at least ten counts. J is TRBJ2-7 and V is TRBV7-2; weak D call: TRBD1 (6 bases). The CDR3 length is 14 residues. With 5 bases removed from V and 5 bases from J, the gap between germline ends came to 16 bases. CDR1 is SGHTA and CDR2 is FQGNSA in the germline V gene. CDR3 region: CASSAVRGLDEQYF. The DNA for the CDR3 is TGTGCCAGCAGCGCGGTGAGGGGGTTGGACGAGCAGTACTTC.

The J gene is TRBJ2-5, the V gene TRBV6-5; no clear D gene. V lost 7 bases and J lost 0, with 9 bases in between. The CDR3 loop spans 13 amino acids. Looked up from germline, CDR1 is MNHEY and CDR2 is SVGAGI. CDR3 coding DNA: TGTGCCAGCACTTCCGGTAACCAAGAGACCCAGTACTTC. Translation gives CASTSGNQETQYF.

This clonotype has at least ten counts. The chain joins TRBV12-3 or TRBV12-4 to TRBJ1-5, with D maybe TRBD1 (6 bases). CDR3 size: 13 residues. Trimming cost V 5 bases and J 7 bases, with 12 bases left between them. The CDR3 DNA reads TGTGCCAGCAGTCTGGACAGTATCCAGCCCCAGCATTTT. It yields the protein CASSLDSIQPQHF.

The J gene is TRBJ1-2, the V gene TRBV20-1; TRBD1 agrees at 7 bases. The CDR3 consists of 13 residues. Looked up from germline, CDR1 is DFQATT and CDR2 is SNEGSKA (reference sequence). Germline trimming cut 6 bases from V and 0 bases from J; bases unmatched to any gene: 4. CDR3 sequence (DNA): TGCAGTGCCGCCGGGACAGCTAACTATGGCTACACCTTC. It codes for CSAAGTANYGYTF.

This clonotype occurred many times. V gene TRBV2 combines with J gene TRBJ2-4, with D unclear. V lost 0 bases, J lost 3 bases, and 12 bases lay in between. Germline values: CDR1 SNHLY, CDR2 FYNNEI. The CDR3 totals 16 residues. This chain's CDR3 is CASSEALGQVKNIQYF. DNA for the CDR3: TGTGCCAGCAGTGAAGCGCTTGGGCAGGTCAAAAACATTCAGTACTTC. Full variable domain (remainder filled in from reference TRBV2 and TRBJ2-4): EPEVTQTPSHQVTQMGQEVILRCVPISNHLYFYWYRQILGQKVEFLVSFYNNEISEKSEIFDDQFSVERPDGSNFTLKIRSTKLEDSAMYFCASSEALGQVKNIQYFGAGTRLSVL.